Given below is one T cell receptor (beta chain) in context. Its antigen is not identified. These data come from a study of T cell responses to AZD1222 COVID-19 vaccine. Study findings and constraints: Repertoires were collected only later (after the peak T cell response had occurred). Spike-specific TCR breadth and depth were elevated following two AZD1222 doses. Per reports, nearly half of all spike-specific TCRs target regions that are unmutated in variants.

The CDR3 is made up of 13 amino acids. CDR1 is LNHDA and CDR2 is SQIVND in the germline V gene (reference sequence). The germline V and J ends were trimmed by 3 bases and 6 bases, with 9 bases remaining between them. The data were produced by immunoSEQ multiplex PCR, yet TCRdb's version contains in-frame clones alone and is incomplete. The data hold about 110,000 clones, with 91% observed a single time. This specimen was peripheral blood, taken on day 0 of AZD1222 vaccination. This clonotype originated in an adult in good health. This sequence joins TRBV19 and TRBJ1-5; D is undetermined. DNA for the CDR3: TGTGCCAGTAGTATCGAGGGAAGTCAGCCCCAGCATTTT. Amino acid sequence: CASSIEGSQPQHF.